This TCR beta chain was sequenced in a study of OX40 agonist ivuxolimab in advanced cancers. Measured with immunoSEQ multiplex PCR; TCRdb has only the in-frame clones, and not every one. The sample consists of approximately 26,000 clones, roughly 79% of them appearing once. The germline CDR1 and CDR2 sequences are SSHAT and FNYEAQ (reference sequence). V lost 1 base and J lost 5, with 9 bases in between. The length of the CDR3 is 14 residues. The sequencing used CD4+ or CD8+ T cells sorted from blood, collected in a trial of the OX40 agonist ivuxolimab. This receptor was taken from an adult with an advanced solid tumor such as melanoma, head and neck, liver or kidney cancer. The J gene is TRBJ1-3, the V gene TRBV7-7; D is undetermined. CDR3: CASSLGETRNTIYF. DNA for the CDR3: TGTGCCAGCAGCTTAGGGGAGACCCGAAACACCATATATTTT.